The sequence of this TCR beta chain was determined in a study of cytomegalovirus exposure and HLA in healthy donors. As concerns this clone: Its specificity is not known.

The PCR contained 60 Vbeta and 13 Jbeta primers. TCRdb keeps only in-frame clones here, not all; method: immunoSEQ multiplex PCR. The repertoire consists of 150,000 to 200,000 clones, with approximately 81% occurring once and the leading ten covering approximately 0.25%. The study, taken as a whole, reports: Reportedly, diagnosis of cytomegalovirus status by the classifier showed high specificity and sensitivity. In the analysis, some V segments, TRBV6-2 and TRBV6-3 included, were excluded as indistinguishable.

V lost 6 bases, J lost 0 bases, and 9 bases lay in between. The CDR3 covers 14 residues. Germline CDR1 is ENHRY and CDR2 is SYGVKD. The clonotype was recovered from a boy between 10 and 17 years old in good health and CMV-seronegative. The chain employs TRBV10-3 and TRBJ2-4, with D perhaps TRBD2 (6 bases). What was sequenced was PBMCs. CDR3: CAISQAGAKNIQYF. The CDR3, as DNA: TGTGCCATCAGCCAAGCGGGAGCCAAAAACATTCAGTACTTC.